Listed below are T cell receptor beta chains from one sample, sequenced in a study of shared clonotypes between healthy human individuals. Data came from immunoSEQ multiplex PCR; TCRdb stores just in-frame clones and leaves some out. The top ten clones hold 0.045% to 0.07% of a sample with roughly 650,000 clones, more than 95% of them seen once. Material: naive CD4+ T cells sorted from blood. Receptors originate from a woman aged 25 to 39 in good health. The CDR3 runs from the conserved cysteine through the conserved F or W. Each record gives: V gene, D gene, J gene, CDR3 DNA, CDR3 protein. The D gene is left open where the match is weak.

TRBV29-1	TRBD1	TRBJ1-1	TGCAGCGCTCGGACAGGGGACACTGAAGCTTTCTTT	CSARTGDTEAFF
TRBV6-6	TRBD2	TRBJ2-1	TGTGCCAGCAGTTACGGACTAGCGGGAGATAATGAGCAGTTCTTC	CASSYGLAGDNEQFF
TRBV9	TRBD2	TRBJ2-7	TGTGCCAGCAGCGTCTTTAGCGGGACACCTTACTACGAGCAGTACTTC	CASSVFSGTPYYEQYF
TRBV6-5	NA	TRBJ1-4	TGTGCCAGCAGTAACCAACAGGGCGGCGCTGAAAAACTGTTTTTT	CASSNQQGGAEKLFF
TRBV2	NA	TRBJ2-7	TGTGCCAGCAGAGGGTTGGGTTACGAGCAGTACTTC	CASRGLGYEQYF
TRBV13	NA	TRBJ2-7	TGTGCCAGCAGCTTCTTCGTACGGCGGGACTCCTACGAGCAGTACTTC	CASSFFVRRDSYEQYF
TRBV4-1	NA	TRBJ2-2	TGCGCCAGCAGCCAGGCGGGGGGACAGGGAGACACCGGGGAGCTGTTTTTT	CASSQAGGQGDTGELFF
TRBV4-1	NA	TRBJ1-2	TGCGCCAGCAGCCAAGATCGAGCAGGGATTAAAGGCTACACCTTC	CASSQDRAGIKGYTF
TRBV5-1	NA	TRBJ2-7	TGCGCCAGCAGCGGTTCCGGACAGTTTACCCCCCGGGGGGAGCAGTACTTC	CASSGSGQFTPRGEQYF
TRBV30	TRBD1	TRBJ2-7	TGTGCCTGGAAAAGGGCTCCGGGTGACAGGGCTTCCGAGCAGTACTTC	CAWKRAPGDRASEQYF
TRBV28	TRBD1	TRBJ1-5	TGTGCCAGCAGTCCGGACAGGGACAGCAATCAGCCCCAGCATTTT	CASSPDRDSNQPQHF
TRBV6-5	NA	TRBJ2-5	TGTGCCAGCAGTAGCTCGGCGACCCAGTACTTC	CASSSSATQYF
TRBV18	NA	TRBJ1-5	TGTGCCAGCTCGCGACAGCCGATCAGCAACAATCAGCCCCAGCATTTT	CASSRQPISNNQPQHF
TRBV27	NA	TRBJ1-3	TGTGCCAGCAGAAGCCACTCTGGAAACACCATATATTTT	CASRSHSGNTIYF
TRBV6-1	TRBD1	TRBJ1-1	TGTGCCAGCAGGGGACAGGGACGAACTGAAGCTTTCTTT	CASRGQGRTEAFF
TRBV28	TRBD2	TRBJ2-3	TGTGCCACCCGGGGGGGCACAGATACGCAGTATTTT	CATRGGTDTQYF
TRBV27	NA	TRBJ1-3	TGTGCCAGCAGTGTTATTATCGGACAGGGAAACACCATATATTTT	CASSVIIGQGNTIYF
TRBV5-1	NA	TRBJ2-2	TGCGCCAGCAGCTTGATGAGAAACACCGGGGAGCTGTTTTTT	CASSLMRNTGELFF
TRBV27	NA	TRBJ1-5	TGTGCCAGTCTTCCGCGTGGCCAGCCCCAGCATTTT	CASLPRGQPQHF
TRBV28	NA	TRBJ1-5	TGTGCCAGCAGTTTATTACAGGGATATCAGCCCCAGCATTTT	CASSLLQGYQPQHF
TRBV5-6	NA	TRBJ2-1	TGTGCCAGCAGGTATAGTTACAATGAGCAGTTCTTC	CASRYSYNEQFF
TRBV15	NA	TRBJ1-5	TGTGCCACCAGCAGAGATCCGGCGGAGAATCAGCCCCAGCATTTT	CATSRDPAENQPQHF
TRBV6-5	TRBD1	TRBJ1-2	TGTGCCAGCAGTTTTACAGGGGGCTATGGCTACACCTTC	CASSFTGGYGYTF
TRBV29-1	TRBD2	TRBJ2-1	TGCAGCGTTATGGGAGGGCGGGAAGACAATGAGCAGTTCTTC	CSVMGGREDNEQFF
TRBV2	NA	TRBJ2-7	TGTGCCAGCAGTGTGGCTGGAGAGCAGTACTTC	CASSVAGEQYF